This paragraph covers one T cell receptor beta chain sequence. Its antigen is undetermined. The sample originates from a study of blood T cells in healthy people across ages. Then a second PCR, running roughly 6 to 12 cycles, was carried out with a sample-barcoded 5' primer and a J-beta primer mix. Every single cDNA molecule received a tag from a template-switch adaptor with 12 random nucleotides. TCRdb re-analysed the 5' RACE reads in MiXCR, keeping a single row per CDR3 protein. The profile shows roughly 680,000 distinct CDR3 sequences, roughly 21% of them singletons. The CDR3 extends over 12 amino acids. Trimming took 3 bases from V and 2 from J, leaving 6 bases between them. Germline assignment: CDR1 SQVTM and CDR2 ANQGSEA. Overall study results and limits: The percentage of naive T cells correlated strongly with TCR beta diversity.

V and J are TRBV29-1 and TRBJ2-3, with unresolved D. The receptor was isolated from a man in his 70s in good health. The sequenced sample was blood. The CDR3 nucleotides are TGCAGCGTTGACGGTTTCACAGATACGCAGTATTTT. This translates into CSVDGFTDTQYF.